The entry below describes one TCR beta chain. This table comes from immunoSEQ multiplex PCR, and its TCRdb copy is limited to in-frame clones, with some not included. The repertoire includes around 110,000 clones, about nine tenths of them detected once, and approximately 0.84% sits in the top ten. The data stem from a study of T cell clones after liver transplantation. V was clipped by 1 base and J by 2 bases; unmatched bases: 4. The CDR3 loop spans 15 amino acids. Germline V gene lookup returns CDR1 LNHDA and CDR2 SQIVND (reference sequence). This receptor was obtained from a human patient who received a liver transplant. The graft donor may be the source of some T cells. The V call is TRBV19, the J call TRBJ2-5, with TRBD2 matching over 7 bases. Here the sequenced sample was CD4+ T cells from blood, taken 12 months after liver transplant. The CDR3 here is CASSIGTREQETQYF. The CDR3 coding sequence is TGTGCCAGTAGTATAGGGACTAGAGAGCAAGAGACCCAGTACTTC.